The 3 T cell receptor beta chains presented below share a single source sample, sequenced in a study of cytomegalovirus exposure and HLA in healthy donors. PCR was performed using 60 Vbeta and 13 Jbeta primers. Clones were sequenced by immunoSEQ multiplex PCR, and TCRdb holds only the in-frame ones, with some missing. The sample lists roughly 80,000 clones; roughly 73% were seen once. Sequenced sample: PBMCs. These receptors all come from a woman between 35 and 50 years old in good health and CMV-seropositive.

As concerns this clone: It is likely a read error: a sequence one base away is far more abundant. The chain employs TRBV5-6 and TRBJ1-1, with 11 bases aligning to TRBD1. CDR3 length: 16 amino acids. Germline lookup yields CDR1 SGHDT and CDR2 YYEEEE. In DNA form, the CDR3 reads TGTACCAGCAGCTTGTTCGGGACAGGGGGTAACACTGAAGCTTTCTTT. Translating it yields CTSSLFGTGGNTEAFF.

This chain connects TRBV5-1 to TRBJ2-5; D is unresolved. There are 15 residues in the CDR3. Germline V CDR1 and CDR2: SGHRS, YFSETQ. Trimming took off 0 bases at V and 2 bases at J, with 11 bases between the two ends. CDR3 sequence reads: CASSLASGRQETQYF. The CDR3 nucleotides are TGCGCCAGCAGCTTGGCCTCGGGTAGGCAAGAGACCCAGTACTTC.

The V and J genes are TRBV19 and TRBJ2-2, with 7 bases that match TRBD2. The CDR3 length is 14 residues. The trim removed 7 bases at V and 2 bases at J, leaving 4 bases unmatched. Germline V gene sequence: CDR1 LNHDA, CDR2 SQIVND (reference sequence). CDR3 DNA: TGTGCCAGTAATGGCGGGAGAAACACCGGGGAGCTGTTTTTT. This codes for CASNGGRNTGELFF.